Included here is one T cell receptor (beta chain) sequence, with context. The CDR3 sequence is 16 residues long. Germline CDR1 reads MGHRA; CDR2 reads YSYEKL. V was trimmed by 1 base and J by 4 bases, leaving 13 bases between them. The source of the sample is a study of cytomegalovirus exposure and HLA in healthy donors. 60 Vbeta and 13 Jbeta primers were used in PCR. TCRdb keeps only in-frame clones here, not all; method: immunoSEQ multiplex PCR. The sample lists more than 100,000 clones; 77% were seen once. The chain links TRBV4-1 to TRBJ1-4, with D unclear. Material: PBMCs. The TCR sequence derives from a human donor in good health. The CDR3 protein is CASSQGRISFNEKLFF. In nucleotides, the CDR3 is TGCGCCAGCAGCCAAGGGAGGATTAGTTTTAATGAAAAACTGTTTTTT.